The rows below give T cell receptor beta chains drawn from one sample of a study of blood T cells in healthy people across ages. Each CDR3 protein is one row after TCRdb ran MiXCR on the 5' RACE reads. Among about 1.7 million distinct CDR3 sequences listed, roughly 30% were seen once. Sequencing used blood. All receptors come from a woman in her 30s in good health. The CDR3 runs from the conserved cysteine through the conserved F or W. D genes are given only for firm matches. Clone size is given for some rows only: seen once, a few or many times, or a class if the clone is expanded.

TRBV20-1	-	-	TRBJ2-3	TGCAGTGCTAGAGAGGGACGGGACACAGATACGCAGTATTTT	CSAREGRDTDTQYF
TRBV29-1	-	-	TRBJ1-1	TGCAGCCTTGGCACTGAAGCTTTCTTT	CSLGTEAFF
TRBV5-1	-	many	TRBJ2-1	TGCGCCAGCAGCCCTGTAGGCTTGAATGAGCAGTTCTTC	CASSPVGLNEQFF
TRBV29-1	-	many	TRBJ2-4	TGCAGCGTTGTTGGAACCAAAAACATTCAGTACTTC	CSVVGTKNIQYF
TRBV11-2	TRBD2	-	TRBJ2-1	TGTGCCAGCAGCTACCCCATTGGGGAGGGGTATGAGCAGTTCTTC	CASSYPIGEGYEQFF
TRBV20-1	-	few	TRBJ1-2	TGCAGTGCTAGAGAAATAGGGGACTCTAACTATGACTACACCTTC	CSAREIGDSNYDYTF
TRBV3-1	-	-	TRBJ1-2	TGTGCCAGCAGCCAAAACCAGGGGATCTATGGCTACACCTTC	CASSQNQGIYGYTF
TRBV6-2/TRBV6-3	-	few	TRBJ2-7	TGTGCCAGCAGTTACGGGCTGGTCTACGAGCAGTACTTC	CASSYGLVYEQYF
TRBV12-5	TRBD1	-	TRBJ1-1	TGTGCTAGTGAAGGACAGGGGATGAACACTGAAGCTTTCTTT	CASEGQGMNTEAFF
TRBV9	-	few	TRBJ2-4	TGTGCCAGCAGCCCCTTAGGGGGGATAGCCAAAAACATTCAGTACTTC	CASSPLGGIAKNIQYF
TRBV7-2	-	few	TRBJ2-3	TGTGCCAGCAGCAAGACTAGTGCAGATACGCAGTATTTT	CASSKTSADTQYF
TRBV6-6	TRBD2	few	TRBJ2-3	TGTGCCAGCAGTTACGGGGGGGGGACTAGCACAGATACGCAGTATTTT	CASSYGGGTSTDTQYF
TRBV7-9	TRBD1	few	TRBJ2-1	TGTGCCAGCAGCTCCGACAGGGGTTTCTATGAGCAGTTCTTC	CASSSDRGFYEQFF
TRBV7-2	-	-	TRBJ2-1	TGTGCCAGCAGCTTACTAGGTGCCAATGAGCAGTTCTTC	CASSLLGANEQFF
TRBV6-6	-	few	TRBJ1-2	TGTGCCAGCAGTTACCCCGGGGGGGCGGACTATGGCTACACCTTC	CASSYPGGADYGYTF
TRBV6-6	TRBD2	few	TRBJ2-1	TGTGCCAGCAGTTACTCGGGGACTAGCGACCTCAATGAGCAGTTCTTC	CASSYSGTSDLNEQFF
TRBV29-1	-	many	TRBJ1-2	TGCAGCGTTGAAGACGCACAGCCCTATGGCTACACCTTC	CSVEDAQPYGYTF
TRBV7-2	TRBD1	-	TRBJ1-1	TGTGCCAGCAGCCTCCGGGACAGGGGTTTAGCTTTCTTT	CASSLRDRGLAFF
TRBV9	TRBD2	many	TRBJ2-5	TGTGCCAGCAGCGTAGAAGGACTAGCTCAAGAGACCCAGTACTTC	CASSVEGLAQETQYF
TRBV11-2	-	few	TRBJ2-6	TGTACCAGCAGGATAGGAACGCCCTCTGGGGCCAACGTCCTGACTTTC	CTSRIGTPSGANVLTF
TRBV28	-	-	TRBJ1-6	TGTGCCAGCAGTTTTCCGGGACATCCCCACTTT	CASSFPGHPHF
TRBV24-1	TRBD2	-	TRBJ2-5	TGTGCCACCAGTGACTGGAGACTAGCGGGGGCGGGAGAGACCCAGTACTTC	CATSDWRLAGAGETQYF
TRBV5-6	TRBD2	-	TRBJ2-3	TGTGCCAGCTCCGGACTAGCGGGAATAGAGACAGATACGCAGTATTTT	CASSGLAGIETDTQYF
TRBV5-1	TRBD1	few	TRBJ1-6	TGCGCCAGCAGCTTGGACAGGGGGAATAATTCACCCCTCCACTTT	CASSLDRGNNSPLHF
TRBV28	TRBD1	-	TRBJ1-6	TGTGCCAGCAGTTTATCAGGGACAGGGTACTCACCCTTCCACTTT	CASSLSGTGYSPFHF
TRBV24-1	-	few	TRBJ2-2	TGTGCCACTGCCGGGCAGGGAAACACCGGGGAGCTGTTTTTT	CATAGQGNTGELFF
TRBV5-6	TRBD1	-	TRBJ1-2	TGTGCCAGCACCCGTCGGGCAGGGGGCTACTATGGCTACACCTTC	CASTRRAGGYYGYTF
TRBV29-1	-	many	TRBJ2-5	TGCAGCTCATTCGGGGAGACCCAGTACTTC	CSSFGETQYF
TRBV2	TRBD1	few	TRBJ1-5	TGTGCCAGCAGTGGACAGGGGGCATCTGATAGCAATCAGCCCCAGCATTTT	CASSGQGASDSNQPQHF
TRBV7-3	-	-	TRBJ2-3	TGTGCCAGCAGCTTAGTCACGACTAGCACAGATACGCAGTATTTT	CASSLVTTSTDTQYF
TRBV14	-	few	TRBJ2-1	TGTGCCAGCAGCCAAGTAAGGGGGGTTTACAATGAGCAGTTCTTC	CASSQVRGVYNEQFF
TRBV27	TRBD2	few	TRBJ2-1	TGTGCCAGCAGTAGCTATAGCGGGAGGTACAATGAGCAGTTCTTC	CASSSYSGRYNEQFF
TRBV7-2	TRBD1	few	TRBJ2-3	TGTGCCAGCAGGCAGGTGGGGACAGCTAGCACAGATACGCAGTATTTT	CASRQVGTASTDTQYF
TRBV2	TRBD1	-	TRBJ2-7	TGTGCCAGCACTCCTCAGACAGGGTCCCACGAGCAGTACTTC	CASTPQTGSHEQYF
TRBV9	-	few	TRBJ1-1	TGTGCCAGCAGCGCCCGATTAACAGGGAACACTGAAGCTTTCTTT	CASSARLTGNTEAFF
TRBV7-3	-	-	TRBJ2-2	-	CASSPGTAFKQFFGPGNTGELFF
TRBV29-1	-	many	TRBJ2-5	TGCAGCGTTACAGGCCTCCAAGAGACCCAGTACTTC	CSVTGLQETQYF
TRBV6-1	TRBD1	many	TRBJ2-4	TGTGCCAGCAGTGAAAGGAGGACAGGCGGAAACATTCAGTACTTC	CASSERRTGGNIQYF
TRBV10-3	TRBD2	few	TRBJ2-5	TGTGCCATCAGTCCGCGGGGGGGCGCGGAGACCCAGTACTTC	CAISPRGGAETQYF
TRBV5-1	-	few	TRBJ2-7	TGCGCCAGCAGCTTGGGAAACCACGAGCAGTACTTC	CASSLGNHEQYF
TRBV14	-	many	TRBJ2-7	TGTGCCAGCAGCCAAGATCGGGTAAAGCAGTACTTC	CASSQDRVKQYF
TRBV6-6	-	few	TRBJ2-1	TGTGCCAGCACCGACACAGGATACTACAATGAGCAGTTCTTC	CASTDTGYYNEQFF
TRBV3-1	TRBD1	-	TRBJ1-5	TGTGCCAGCAGCCAAGGTGGACAGGGGCGCCAGCCCCAGCATTTT	CASSQGGQGRQPQHF
TRBV20-1	TRBD1	-	TRBJ1-4	TGCAGTGCTCCGGACAGGGCAGAGAATGAAAAACTGTTTTTT	CSAPDRAENEKLFF
TRBV15	TRBD2	-	TRBJ2-1	TGTGCCACCTCCTCGACTAGCGGGAACACGTATGAGCAGTTCTTC	CATSSTSGNTYEQFF
TRBV6-6	-	few	TRBJ2-4	TGTGCCAGCAGTTACTCGGGGGGGGCGACTCCCGACATTCAGTACTTC	CASSYSGGATPDIQYF
TRBV20-1	TRBD1	few	TRBJ1-2	TGCAGTGCTAATTCGCAGGGGGCGACCGGCTACACCTTC	CSANSQGATGYTF
TRBV3-1	TRBD2	few	TRBJ2-2	TGTGCCAGCAGCTCCTCCCTGGCGGGGGTAACAAACGGGGAGCTGTTTTTT	CASSSSLAGVTNGELFF
TRBV10-1	-	-	TRBJ2-3	TGCGCCAGCAGTGACCCGGGACTTGGGACAGATACGCAGTATTTT	CASSDPGLGTDTQYF
TRBV11-2	TRBD2	many	TRBJ2-1	TGTACCAGCAGCTTCGGGACTAGCGGTTCCTACAATGAGCAGTTCTTC	CTSSFGTSGSYNEQFF
TRBV6-6	-	few	TRBJ2-5	TGTGCCAGCAGTTACTCGAAACAGGGTCTGGAGACCCAGTACTTC	CASSYSKQGLETQYF